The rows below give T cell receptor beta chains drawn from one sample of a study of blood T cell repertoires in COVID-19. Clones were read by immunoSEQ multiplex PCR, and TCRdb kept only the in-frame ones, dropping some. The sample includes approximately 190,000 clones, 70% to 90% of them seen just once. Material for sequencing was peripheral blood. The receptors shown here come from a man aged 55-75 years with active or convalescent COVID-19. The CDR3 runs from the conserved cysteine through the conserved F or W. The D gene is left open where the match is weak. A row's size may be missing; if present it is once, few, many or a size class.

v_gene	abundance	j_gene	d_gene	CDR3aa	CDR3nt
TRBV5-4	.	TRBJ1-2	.	CASSDLRGAGGYTF	TGTGCCAGCAGCGATCTCCGGGGGGCCGGTGGCTACACCTTC
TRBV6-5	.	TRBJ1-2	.	CASSTRGYGYTF	TGTGCCAGCAGCACAAGGGGGTATGGCTACACCTTC
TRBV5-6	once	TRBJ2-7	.	CASSKGYEQYF	TGTGCCAGCAGCAAGGGGTACGAGCAGTACTTC
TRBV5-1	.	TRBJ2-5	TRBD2	CASSFQRGNQETQYF	TGCGCCAGCAGCTTCCAGCGGGGTAACCAAGAGACCCAGTACTTC
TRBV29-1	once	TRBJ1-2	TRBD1	CSVARDRGSSYGYTF	TGCAGCGTCGCCCGGGACAGGGGGAGCAGCTATGGCTACACCTTC
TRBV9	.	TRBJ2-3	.	CASSVEGRTDTQYF	TGTGCCAGCAGCGTAGAAGGGAGGACAGATACGCAGTATTTT
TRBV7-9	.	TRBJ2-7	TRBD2	CASSSRTSGGEQYF	TGTGCCAGCAGCTCAAGGACTAGCGGGGGCGAGCAGTACTTC
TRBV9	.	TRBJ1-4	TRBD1	CASSRNRDREGGKLFF	TGTGCCAGCAGCAGAAACAGGGACAGGGAAGGGGGAAAACTGTTTTTT
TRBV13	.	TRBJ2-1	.	CASSLQEASNEQFF	TGTGCCAGCAGCTTGCAAGAGGCGAGCAATGAGCAGTTCTTC
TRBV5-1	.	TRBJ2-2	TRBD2	CASSLVRGGTGELFF	TGCGCCAGCAGCCTAGTCCGGGGGGGGACCGGGGAGCTGTTTTTT
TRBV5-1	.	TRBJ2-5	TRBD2	CASSFEGRGEETQYF	TGCGCCAGCAGCTTCGAGGGACGGGGGGAAGAGACCCAGTACTTC
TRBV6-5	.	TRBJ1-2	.	CASSSGIYGYTF	TGTGCCAGCAGCTCGGGTATCTATGGCTACACCTTC
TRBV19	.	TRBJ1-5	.	CASRRQLEPQHF	TGTGCCAGTAGGAGACAGCTAGAGCCCCAGCATTTT
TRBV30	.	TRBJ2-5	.	CAWSQGFETQYF	TGTGCCTGGAGTCAGGGATTTGAGACCCAGTACTTC
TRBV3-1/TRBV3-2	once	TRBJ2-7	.	CASSPGGTWYF	TGTGCCAGCAGCCCCGGAGGGACGTGGTACTTC
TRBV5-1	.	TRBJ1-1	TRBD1	CASSLDQGAMNTEAFF	TGCGCCAGCAGCTTGGATCAGGGGGCGATGAACACTGAAGCTTTCTTT